This T cell receptor (beta chain) came from a study of T-cell memory formation after mild COVID-19. Points from the study as a whole: Contracting clones from day 15 to 85 showed balanced CD4/CD8; later expanders favored CD4+.

In germline, CDR1 is SQVTM, CDR2 ANQGSEA. V lost 5 bases and J 2 bases, leaving 13 bases between the germline ends. The CDR3 contains 14 residues. TCRdb processed the 5' RACE reads anew with MiXCR; each CDR3 protein has one entry. The sample lists about 340,000 distinct CDR3 sequences, 20% occurring once. On this clonotype: The antigen is undetermined.

The V call is TRBV29-1, the J call TRBJ1-5; D is unresolved. This receptor was identified in a man younger than 30 who had mild COVID-19 (a few samples of this study predate the infection). Cell type and time point are not known. Sequences were obtained from PBMCs or a T cell subset sorted from them (not recorded which). The CDR3 nucleotides read TGCAGCGTTCGTTTCTCTCAGGGCAATCAGCCCCAGCATTTT. Translation gives CSVRFSQGNQPQHF.